This section outlines one T cell receptor (beta chain) sequence together with its context. Sequencing used immunoSEQ multiplex PCR; TCRdb keeps in-frame clones, though not all of them. The sample has just over 2,000,000 clones, 85% to 95% seen once; the top ten hold 0.1% to 0.15%. This sample was included in a study of shared clonotypes between healthy human individuals. Study-wide context: The donor group consisted of two women and a few men, aged 18 to 49.

Germline V gives CDR1 GTSNPN, CDR2 SVGIG (reference sequence). The CDR3 runs to 15 residues. Trimming took 3 bases from V and 5 from J; bases not matched to a gene: 7. Sequenced: naive CD4+ T cells sorted from blood. Subset here: CD45RA+ positively selected. The sequence was collected from a young man in good health. The rearrangement links TRBV30 to TRBJ2-2; 9 positions match TRBD1. CDR3 sequence (DNA): TGTGCCTGGAGACCGGGACAGGGTATGACCGGGGAGCTGTTTTTT. It is translated as CAWRPGQGMTGELFF.